The 31 T cell receptor beta chains presented below share a single source sample, sequenced in a study of cytomegalovirus exposure and HLA in healthy donors. Generated by immunoSEQ multiplex PCR, the TCRdb table keeps only in-frame clones and is missing some. This sample has fewer than 90,000 clones, with almost 85% found just once. Sequenced: PBMCs. These receptors were obtained from a young woman in good health and CMV-seropositive.

The chain has TRBV7-2 and TRBJ2-3, with 10 bases fitting TRBD1. Germline V gene sequence: CDR1 SGHTA, CDR2 FQGNSA. V trimming: 0 bases; J trimming: 1 base; junction bases outside the gene matches: 7. This CDR3 comprises 18 residues. The CDR3 reads CASSLAPGQGGGTDTQYF. As DNA, the CDR3 is TGTGCCAGCAGCTTAGCCCCTGGACAGGGGGGGGGCACAGATACGCAGTATTTT.

The sample holds a few counts of this clone. The rearrangement links TRBV7-9 to TRBJ2-7, with D possibly being TRBD1 (6 bases). The V end lost 1 base, the J end lost 3 bases, and 10 bases lay between the germline ends. Per the germline V gene, CDR1 is SEHNR and CDR2 is FQNEAQ (reference sequence). The CDR3 is 14 residues long. CDR3 coding DNA: TGTGCCAGCAGCTTAGGGCAGGACAGCTACGAGCAGTACTTC. Amino acids: CASSLGQDSYEQYF.

The chain has TRBV2 and TRBJ2-2; D call uncertain. Trimming took 7 bases from V and 7 from J, leaving 13 bases between them. CDR1 is SNHLY and CDR2 is FYNNEI in the germline V gene. CDR3 size: 13 residues. DNA of the CDR3: TGTGCCAGCATTTGGCAGTCAAGCGGGGAGCTGTTTTTT. This translates into CASIWQSSGELFF.

The chain is built from TRBV28 and TRBJ1-4, with a tentative D call TRBD1 (5 bases). The CDR3 spans 15 residues. Deletions cut 2 bases from V and 0 bases from J, with 7 bases between. Germline loops: CDR1 MDHEN, CDR2 SYDVKM. The CDR3 loop reads CASSLTGATNEKLFF. The CDR3 coding sequence is TGTGCCAGCAGTTTAACAGGAGCAACTAATGAAAAACTGTTTTTT.

This clone has just one count. The chain combines TRBV2 with TRBJ2-3; D remains ambiguous. This CDR3 spans 14 amino acids. V lost 1 base and J lost 2, with 7 bases in between. Looked up from germline, CDR1 is SNHLY and CDR2 is FYNNEI. The CDR3 protein is CASSEGLYTDTQYF. The CDR3 DNA is TGTGCCAGCAGTGAAGGGCTTTACACAGATACGCAGTATTTT.

This chain uses TRBV30 with TRBJ2-3; 11 bases match TRBD1. This CDR3 comprises 15 residues. J lost 3 bases, V lost 5 bases, and 7 bases had no gene match. Germline V gene lookup returns CDR1 GTSNPN and CDR2 SVGIG (reference sequence). CDR3 bases: TGTGCCTGGGGGGCCGGACAGGGGGCAACAGATACGCAGTATTTT. Its translation: CAWGAGQGATDTQYF.

This clone occurred a few times. The rearrangement links TRBV7-3 to TRBJ2-3, with 7 bases aligning to TRBD2. Trimming at V came to 2 bases and at J to 1 base, leaving 0 bases not matched to a gene. This CDR3 is 14 amino acids long. Looked up from germline, CDR1 is SGHTA and CDR2 is FQGTGA. The CDR3 sequence: CASSLAGGTDTQYF. The DNA of the CDR3 is TGTGCCAGCAGCTTAGCGGGGGGCACAGATACGCAGTATTTT.

CDR3 DNA sequence: TGTGCCAGCAGTTACCATGGGGGACAGGGATACAATGAGCAGTTCTTC. This translates into CASSYHGGQGYNEQFF. This sequence joins TRBV6-5 and TRBJ2-1; 9 bases are shared with TRBD1. From germline, CDR1 is MNHEY and CDR2 SVGAGI. The J segment lost 4 bases and the V segment lost 2 bases, leaving 6 bases of the junction unmatched. This CDR3 is built from 16 residues.

This chain uses TRBV11-2 with TRBJ1-2; no clear D. The V gene's germline CDR1 is SGHAT and CDR2 FQNNGV. Deletions cut 0 bases from V and 6 bases from J, with 11 bases between. This CDR3 spans 14 amino acids. In DNA, the CDR3 is TGTGCCAGCAGCTTAGAGGGGATGAGGGATGGCTACACCTTC. This encodes CASSLEGMRDGYTF.

With respect to this clone: The identical CDR3 is also encoded by other nucleotide sequences in the sample. V usage is TRBV30 and J usage is TRBJ1-3; D is ambiguous. The germline V gene encodes CDR1 GTSNPN and CDR2 SVGIG (reference sequence). V was clipped by 0 bases and J by 0 bases, with 12 bases between them. This CDR3 comprises 16 residues. The CDR3 DNA reads as TGTGCCTGGAGTGTACGCGGCACAAGCTCTGGAAACACCATATATTTT. This codes for CAWSVRGTSSGNTIYF.

The chain has TRBV28 and TRBJ1-1; D may be TRBD1 (6 bases). Germline CDR1 and CDR2: MDHEN and SYDVKM. This CDR3 has 16 residues. The V gene lost 5 bases and the J gene lost 4 bases, with 20 bases spanning the gap. CDR3: CASSGGGRLMATEAFF. The DNA for the CDR3 is TGTGCCAGCAGTGGGGGGGGCAGACTGATGGCCACTGAAGCTTTCTTT.

This chain uses TRBV5-6 with TRBJ2-1; TRBD2 matches 10 bases. In germline, CDR1 is SGHDT, CDR2 YYEEEE. The CDR3 is 16 residues long. V was pared by 2 bases and J by 6 bases, with 8 bases of the junction left unmatched. CDR3: CASSLPLAGSTNEQFF. Here the CDR3 DNA reads TGTGCCAGCAGCTTACCACTAGCGGGGTCTACCAATGAGCAGTTCTTC.

This chain links TRBV27 with TRBJ1-6; no clear D gene. Germline CDR1 reads MNHEY; CDR2 reads SMNVEV (reference sequence). The CDR3 runs to 19 residues. The ends were cut back, 3 bases at V and 0 bases at J, with 18 bases in the middle. CDR3 coding DNA: TGTGCCAGCAGTTTTGATGTCCCAGACAATCCCTCCTATAATTCACCCCTCCACTTT. This sequence encodes CASSFDVPDNPSYNSPLHF.

The chain is built from TRBV9 and TRBJ1-1, with D hard to call. The CDR3 totals 13 residues. Germline CDR1 SGDLS, CDR2 YYNGEE. V dropped 3 bases and J dropped 3 bases, with 9 bases sitting between them. In DNA form, the CDR3 reads TGTGCCAGCAGCGAGCGCGTGGACACTGAAGCTTTCTTT. It specifies CASSERVDTEAFF.

V and J are TRBV9 and TRBJ1-2; weak D call: TRBD1 (5 bases). The CDR3 loop spans 15 amino acids. CDR1 SGDLS and CDR2 YYNGEE come from the germline V gene. The ends were cut back, 0 bases at V and 5 bases at J, with 14 bases in the middle. As DNA, the CDR3 is TGTGCCAGCAGCGTAGGAGTTGGCAGGGCGTATGGCTACACCTTC. Protein: CASSVGVGRAYGYTF.

The CDR3 nucleotides read TGTGCCAGCAGTTTATGGGGGCAGGGCACAGATACGCAGTATTTT. It encodes CASSLWGQGTDTQYF. The chain employs TRBV27 and TRBJ2-3; D is possibly TRBD1 (6 bases). V dropped 1 base and J dropped 1 base, with 9 bases sitting between them. CDR3 length equals 15 residues. The germline CDR1 and CDR2 sequences are MNHEY and SMNVEV (reference sequence).

The V and J genes are TRBV6-1 and TRBJ1-1; D is unresolved. CDR1 and CDR2 (germline): MNHNS, SASEGT. CDR3 length: 12 residues. V was shortened by 6 bases and J by 1 base, with 6 bases between the two germline ends. The CDR3 DNA sequence: TGTGCCAGCAGGGAGGGGAACACTGAAGCTTTCTTT. It specifies CASREGNTEAFF.

The chain carries TRBV4-1 and TRBJ2-3, with D possibly TRBD1 on 5 matching bases. This CDR3 spans 16 amino acids. Trimming stripped 1 base from V and 4 bases from J, with 15 bases between. Germline assignment: CDR1 MGHRA and CDR2 YSYEKL. CDR3 protein: CASSQAFGASADTQYF. The CDR3 nucleotides read TGCGCCAGCAGCCAAGCTTTTGGGGCCTCGGCAGATACGCAGTATTTT.

DNA for the CDR3: TGTGCCTGGCAGGGAAATGGCTACACCTTC. Its translation: CAWQGNGYTF. The gene calls are TRBV30 and TRBJ1-2, with D perhaps TRBD1 (5 bases). Trimming pared 5 bases from V and 6 bases from J, leaving 7 bases between. Germline V gene data show CDR1 as GTSNPN and CDR2 as SVGIG (reference sequence). There are 10 residues in the CDR3.

This clone came up once. The rearrangement links TRBV6-1 to TRBJ2-7; TRBD1 matches at 7 bases. This CDR3 comprises 13 residues. Germline assignment: CDR1 MNHNS and CDR2 SASEGT. V shed 1 base, J shed 7 bases, and the junction held 4 bases outside the gene matches. Here the CDR3 reads CASSEGQGWEQYF. The CDR3 bases are TGTGCCAGCAGTGAAGGACAGGGTTGGGAGCAGTACTTC.

The CDR3 spells CASSFGQGQPQHF. CDR3 in DNA: TGCGCCAGCAGCTTCGGACAGGGCCAGCCCCAGCATTTT. This chain links TRBV5-1 with TRBJ1-5; 8 positions agree with TRBD1. Germline CDR1 reads SGHRS; CDR2 reads YFSETQ. V dropped 2 bases and J dropped 7; count of bases not matched to a gene: 2. This CDR3 spans 13 amino acids.

This clone appeared once. V is TRBV28 and J is TRBJ1-2; 8 bases fit TRBD1. The CDR3 has 15 amino acids. From germline, CDR1 is MDHEN and CDR2 SYDVKM. Trimming at V came to 6 bases and at J to 2 bases, leaving 8 bases not matched to a gene. The CDR3, as DNA: TGTGCCAGCAGGACTCAAGGACAGGGAAACTATGGCTACACCTTC. It is translated as CASRTQGQGNYGYTF.

The chain joins TRBV7-9 to TRBJ2-2, with D maybe TRBD1 (6 bases). CDR1 is SEHNR and CDR2 is FQNEAQ in the germline V gene (reference sequence). This CDR3 has 15 amino acids. V was shortened by 5 bases and J by 3 bases, with 13 bases between the two germline ends. In DNA, the CDR3 is TGTGCCAGCAGCCAAGAGGCAGGGGACACCGGGGAGCTGTTTTTT. Protein product: CASSQEAGDTGELFF.

The chain uses TRBV11-2 and TRBJ1-6; a possible D gene is TRBD1 (6 bases). From germline, CDR1 is SGHAT and CDR2 FQNNGV. Deletions cut 4 bases from V and 7 bases from J, with 17 bases between. This CDR3 spans 16 amino acids. The CDR3 here is CASSSNPGGANSPLHF. The CDR3 bases are TGTGCCAGCAGCTCCAACCCGGGGGGCGCAAATTCACCCCTCCACTTT.

V gene TRBV4-1 combines with J gene TRBJ2-6; the D is unclear. Per germline, CDR1 MGHRA and CDR2 YSYEKL. The CDR3 is made up of 17 amino acids. Trimming stripped 2 bases from V and 0 bases from J, with 11 bases between. The CDR3 loop is CASSQSAGNSGANVLTF. As DNA, the CDR3 is TGCGCCAGCAGCCAATCCGCAGGAAACTCTGGGGCCAACGTCCTGACTTTC.

This chain connects TRBV29-1 to TRBJ2-5; TRBD2 agrees at 13 bases. This CDR3 spans 15 amino acids. With 4 bases clipped from V and 5 bases from J, the junction kept 7 bases outside the gene matches. Per the germline V gene, CDR1 is SQVTM and CDR2 is ANQGSEA. In DNA, the CDR3 is TGCAGCGTTGCAACTAGCGGGGGGGCATGGGAGACCCAGTACTTC. Translating gives CSVATSGGAWETQYF.

The chain is built from TRBV5-1 and TRBJ2-7, with D unclear. V lost 2 bases to trimming and J lost 6 bases, with 9 bases between them. Germline V gene lookup returns CDR1 SGHRS and CDR2 YFSETQ. This CDR3 has 12 amino acids. CDR3 in amino acids: CASSFLGAEQYF. The CDR3 nucleotides are TGCGCCAGCAGCTTCTTGGGCGCCGAGCAGTACTTC.

This clone was counted only a few times. J is TRBJ2-1 and V is TRBV4-1, with 8 bases identical to TRBD2. The CDR3 totals 14 residues. Trimming took 3 bases from V and 8 from J; bases not matched to a gene: 6. Germline V lookup: CDR1 MGHRA, CDR2 YSYEKL. The CDR3, as DNA: TGCGCCAGCAGCCACCTACTAGCGGTGGATGAGCAGTTCTTC. Its protein product is CASSHLLAVDEQFF.

The V call is TRBV28, the J call TRBJ1-2; 11 nucleotides align to TRBD1. Per the germline V gene, CDR1 is MDHEN and CDR2 is SYDVKM. The length of the CDR3 is 16 residues. Unmatched junction bases numbered 13, after V lost 5 bases and J lost 8 bases. CDR3 sequence reads: CASSPDPGQGGSGYTF. CDR3 sequence (DNA): TGTGCCAGCAGTCCTGATCCGGGACAGGGGGGGTCGGGCTACACCTTC.

This clone is a singleton in its sample. The chain combines TRBV6-5 with TRBJ1-4; 8 bases match TRBD1. There are 15 residues in the CDR3. The J segment lost 8 bases and the V segment lost 4 bases, leaving 9 bases of the junction unmatched. The germline V gene has CDR1 MNHEY and CDR2 SVGAGI. CDR3 nucleotide sequence: TGTGCCAGCAGTTTGGGAGGGACAGGCGAGGAAAAACTGTTTTTT. It codes for CASSLGGTGEEKLFF.

The chain has TRBV5-1 and TRBJ2-5; D unclear. CDR1 and CDR2 (germline): SGHRS, YFSETQ. V lost 0 bases and J lost 1, with 16 bases in between. The CDR3 sequence is 17 residues long. CDR3 DNA: TGCGCCAGCAGCTTGGGAGGAGCCGGAGCTAGCCAAGAGACCCAGTACTTC. It encodes CASSLGGAGASQETQYF.